This paragraph reports one TCR beta chain. Method: immunoSEQ multiplex PCR; TCRdb's copy keeps in-frame clones and lacks some. This sample has over 50,000 clones, with 70% to 90% found just once. The data originate from a study of technical replicates of blood from a handful of donors. The CDR3 is 15 amino acids. Losses at the gene ends were 2 bases for V and 1 base for J; bases not matched to a gene: 5. Per germline, CDR1 SGDLS and CDR2 YYNGEE. The sample was PBMCs. The chain joins TRBV9 to TRBJ2-5, with TRBD2 matching 7 bases. This receptor was identified in a human donor in good health. Some clones in this sample may be carry-over from other donors' samples. The chain's CDR3 is CASSVGPSGQETQYF. The CDR3 DNA is TGTGCCAGCAGCGTTGGGCCTAGCGGCCAAGAGACCCAGTACTTC.